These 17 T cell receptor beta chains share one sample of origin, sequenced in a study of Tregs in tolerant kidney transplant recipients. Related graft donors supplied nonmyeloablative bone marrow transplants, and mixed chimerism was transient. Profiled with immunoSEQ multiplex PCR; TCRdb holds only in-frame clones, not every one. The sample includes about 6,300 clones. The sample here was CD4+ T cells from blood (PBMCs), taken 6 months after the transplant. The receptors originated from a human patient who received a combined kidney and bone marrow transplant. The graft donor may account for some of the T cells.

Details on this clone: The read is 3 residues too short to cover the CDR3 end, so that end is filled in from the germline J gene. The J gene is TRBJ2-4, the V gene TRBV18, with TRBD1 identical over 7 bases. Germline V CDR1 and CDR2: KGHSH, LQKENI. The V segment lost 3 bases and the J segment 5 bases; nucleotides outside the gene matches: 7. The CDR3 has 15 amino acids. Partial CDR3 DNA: TGTGCCAGCTCACCGCAGGGGACAGTCGAAAACATT. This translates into CASSPQGTVENI. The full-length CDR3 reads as CASSPQGTVENIQYF.

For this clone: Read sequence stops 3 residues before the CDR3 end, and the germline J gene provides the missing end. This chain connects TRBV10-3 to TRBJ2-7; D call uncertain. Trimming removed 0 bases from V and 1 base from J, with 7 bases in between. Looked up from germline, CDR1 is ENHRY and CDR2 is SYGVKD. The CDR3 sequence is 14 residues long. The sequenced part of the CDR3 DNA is TGTGCCATCAGTGAGTCCAAGGTTTCCTACGAG. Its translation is CAISESKVSYE. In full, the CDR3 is CAISESKVSYEQYF.

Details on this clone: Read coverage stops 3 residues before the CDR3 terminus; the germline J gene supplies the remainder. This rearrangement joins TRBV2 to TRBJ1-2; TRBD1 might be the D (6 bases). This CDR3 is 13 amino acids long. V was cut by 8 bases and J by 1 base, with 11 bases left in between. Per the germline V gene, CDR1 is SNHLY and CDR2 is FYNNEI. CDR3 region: CASLGAGNYGYTF. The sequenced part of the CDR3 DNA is TGTGCCAGCTTGGGGGCGGGTAACTATGGC.

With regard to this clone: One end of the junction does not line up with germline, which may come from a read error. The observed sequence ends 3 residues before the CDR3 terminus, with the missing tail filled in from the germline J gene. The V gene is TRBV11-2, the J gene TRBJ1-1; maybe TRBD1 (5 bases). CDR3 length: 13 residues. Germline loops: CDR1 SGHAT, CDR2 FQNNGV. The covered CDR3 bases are TGTGCCACCAGCGGCCTTCGGGGGACTGAA. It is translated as CATSGLRGTE. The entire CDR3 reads CATSGLRGTEAFF.

CDR3 protein: CSVEKGADPSYEQYF. The covered CDR3 bases are TGCAGCGTTGAAAAGGGAGCGGACCCCTCCTACGAG. The gene calls are TRBV29-1 and TRBJ2-7; D is perhaps TRBD2 (5 bases). The CDR3 end is not reached by the read, which stops 3 residues before it; the germline J gene fills it in. The V end was cut by 2 bases, the J end by 0 bases, with 14 bases between. CDR3 length: 15 residues. In germline, CDR1 is SQVTM, CDR2 ANQGSEA.

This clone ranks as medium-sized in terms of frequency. CDR3 protein: CAWSVPPGDKVYYQPQYF. Incomplete CDR3 DNA: TGTGCCTGGAGTGTACCCCCAGGGGATAAGGTATATTACCAACCG. This rearrangement joins TRBV30 to TRBJ2-3, with a possible D match to TRBD1 (6 bases). The CDR3 is cut off 3 residues early in the read; its end comes from the germline J gene. The CDR3 is 18 amino acids. Germline lookup yields CDR1 GTSNPN and CDR2 SVGIG (reference sequence).

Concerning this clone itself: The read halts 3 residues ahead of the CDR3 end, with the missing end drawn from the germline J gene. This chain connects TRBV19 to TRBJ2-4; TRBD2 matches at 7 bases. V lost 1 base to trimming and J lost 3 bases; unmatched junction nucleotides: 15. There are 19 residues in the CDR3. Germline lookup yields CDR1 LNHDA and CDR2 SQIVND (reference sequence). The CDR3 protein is CASSIVSGRTSAYKNIQYF. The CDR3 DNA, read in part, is TGTGCCAGTAGTATAGTCTCCGGGCGTACTAGCGCTTACAAAAACATT.

The chain's CDR3 is CASSVDPLNTGELFF. The CDR3 bases that were read are TGTGCCAGCAGCGTAGATCCGCTAAACACCGGGGAG. This chain connects TRBV9 to TRBJ2-2; D is ambiguous. The read finishes 3 residues shy of the CDR3 end, and the germline J gene is used to complete it. The germline V gene has CDR1 SGDLS and CDR2 YYNGEE. V was trimmed by 0 bases and J by 2 bases, leaving 8 bases between them. The CDR3 runs 15 residues.

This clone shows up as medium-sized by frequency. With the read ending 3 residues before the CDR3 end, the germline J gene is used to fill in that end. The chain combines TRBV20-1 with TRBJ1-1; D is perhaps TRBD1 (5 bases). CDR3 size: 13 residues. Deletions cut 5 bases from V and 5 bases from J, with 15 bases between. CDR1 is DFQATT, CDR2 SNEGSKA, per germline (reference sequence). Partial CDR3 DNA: TGCAGTGCTGGGGCCCACCGGGGGACTGAA. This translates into CSAGAHRGTE. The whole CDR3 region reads CSAGAHRGTEAFF.

CDR3 DNA, as far as it was read: TGTGCCAGCTCAGAAGACGGGGGGCTTGGGAGAAACACTGAA. Translated: CASSEDGGLGRNTE. The complete CDR3 sequence is CASSEDGGLGRNTEAFF. The chain is built from TRBV18 and TRBJ1-1, with TRBD1 as a possible D gene (6 bases). Read coverage stops 3 residues before the CDR3 terminus; the germline J gene supplies the remainder. The length of the CDR3 is 17 residues. The V gene's germline CDR1 is KGHSH and CDR2 LQKENI. V was clipped by 5 bases and J by 2 bases, with 21 bases between them.

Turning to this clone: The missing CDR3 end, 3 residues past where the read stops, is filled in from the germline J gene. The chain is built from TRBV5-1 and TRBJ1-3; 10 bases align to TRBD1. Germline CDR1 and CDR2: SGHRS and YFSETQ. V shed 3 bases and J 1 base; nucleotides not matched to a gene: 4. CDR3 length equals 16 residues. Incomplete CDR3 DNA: TGCGCCAGCAGCTATAGGACAGGGGGTTCTGGAAACACC. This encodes CASSYRTGGSGNT. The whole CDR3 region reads CASSYRTGGSGNTIYF.

This CDR3 reads CASSVEQGLRDYTF. The sequenced CDR3 bases are TGTGCCAGCAGCGTAGAACAGGGGTTGAGAGAC. The chain couples TRBV9 to TRBJ1-2; 7 nucleotides match TRBD1. The missing CDR3 end, 3 residues past where the read stops, is filled in from the germline J gene. The germline CDR1 and CDR2 sequences are SGDLS and YYNGEE. The CDR3 covers 14 residues.

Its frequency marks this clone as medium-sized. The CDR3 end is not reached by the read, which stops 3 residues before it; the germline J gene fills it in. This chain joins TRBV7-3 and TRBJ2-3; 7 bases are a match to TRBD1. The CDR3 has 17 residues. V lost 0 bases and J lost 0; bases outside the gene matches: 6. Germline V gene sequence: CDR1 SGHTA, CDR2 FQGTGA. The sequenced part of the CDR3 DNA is TGTGCCAGCAGCTTAACGCGTGGGACAGCGAGCACAGATACG. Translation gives CASSLTRGTASTDT. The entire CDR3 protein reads CASSLTRGTASTDTQYF.

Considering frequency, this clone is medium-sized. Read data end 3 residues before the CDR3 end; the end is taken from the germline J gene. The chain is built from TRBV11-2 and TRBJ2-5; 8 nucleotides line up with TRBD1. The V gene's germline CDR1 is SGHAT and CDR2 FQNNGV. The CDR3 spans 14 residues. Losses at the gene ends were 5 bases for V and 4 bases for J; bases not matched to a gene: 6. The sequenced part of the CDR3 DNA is TGTGCCAGCAGCCCGGACAGGGTAGCAGAGACC. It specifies CASSPDRVAET. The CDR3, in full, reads CASSPDRVAETQYF.

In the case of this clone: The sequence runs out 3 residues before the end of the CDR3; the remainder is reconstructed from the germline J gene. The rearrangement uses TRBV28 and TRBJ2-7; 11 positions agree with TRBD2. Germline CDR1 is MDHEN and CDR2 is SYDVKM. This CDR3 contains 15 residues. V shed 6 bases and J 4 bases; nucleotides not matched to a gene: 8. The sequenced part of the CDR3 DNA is TGTGCCAGCAGATCCCTTAGCGGGAGGGGTTACGAG. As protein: CASRSLSGRGYE. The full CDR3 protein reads CASRSLSGRGYEQYF.

CDR3 sequence: CASMDGTLYEQYF. The DNA read from the CDR3 is TGTGCCAGCATGGACGGGACACTCTACGAG. The chain combines TRBV2 with TRBJ2-7; a possible D gene is TRBD1 (6 bases). Read sequence stops 3 residues before the CDR3 end, and the germline J gene provides the missing end. This CDR3 spans 13 amino acids. Germline values: CDR1 SNHLY, CDR2 FYNNEI. Deletions cut 7 bases from V and 3 bases from J, with 13 bases between. Variable domain in full (rest from reference TRBV2 and TRBJ2-7): EPEVTQTPSHQVTQMGQEVILRCVPISNHLYFYWYRQILGQKVEFLVSFYNNEISEKSEIFDDQFSVERPDGSNFTLKIRSTKLEDSAMYFCASMDGTLYEQYFGPGTRLTVT.

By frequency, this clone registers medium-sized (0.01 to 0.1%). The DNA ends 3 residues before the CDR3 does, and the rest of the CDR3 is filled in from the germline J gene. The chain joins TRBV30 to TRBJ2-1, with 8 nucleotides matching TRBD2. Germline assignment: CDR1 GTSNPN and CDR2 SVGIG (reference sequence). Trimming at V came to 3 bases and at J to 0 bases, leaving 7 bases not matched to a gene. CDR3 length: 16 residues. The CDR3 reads CAWRALAARSYNEQFF. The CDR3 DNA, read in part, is TGTGCCTGGAGAGCACTAGCGGCTCGCTCCTACAATGAG. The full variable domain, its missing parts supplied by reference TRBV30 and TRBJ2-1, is SQTIHQWPATLVQPVGSPLSLECTVEGTSNPNLYWYRQAAGRGLQLLFYSVGIGQISSEVPQNLSASRPQDRQFILSSKKLLLSDSGFYLCAWRALAARSYNEQFFGPGTRLTVL.